The entry below gives a single T cell receptor beta chain sequence along with its context. Germline CDR1 reads GTSNPN; CDR2 reads SVGIG (reference sequence). This CDR3 is 13 amino acids long. The entry originates in a study of OX40 agonist ivuxolimab in advanced cancers. The protocol was immunoSEQ multiplex PCR, while the TCRdb copy is restricted to in-frame clones and leaves out a portion. Altogether approximately 21,000 clones are present, 74% being singletons, with the ten largest covering around 30%. The TCR originated in an adult with an advanced solid tumor such as melanoma, head and neck, liver or kidney cancer. The material sequenced was CD4+ or CD8+ T cells sorted from blood, taken in a trial of the OX40 agonist ivuxolimab. The gene calls are TRBV30 and TRBJ2-5; either TRBD1 or TRBD2 may fit D (5 bases each). Near its end, the DNA agrees better with TRBJ2-7, so the J call may be wrong. In nucleotides, the CDR3 is TGTGCCTGGAGTGTAAGGGGAGAGGACGAGCAGTACTTC. Protein product: CAWSVRGEDEQYF.